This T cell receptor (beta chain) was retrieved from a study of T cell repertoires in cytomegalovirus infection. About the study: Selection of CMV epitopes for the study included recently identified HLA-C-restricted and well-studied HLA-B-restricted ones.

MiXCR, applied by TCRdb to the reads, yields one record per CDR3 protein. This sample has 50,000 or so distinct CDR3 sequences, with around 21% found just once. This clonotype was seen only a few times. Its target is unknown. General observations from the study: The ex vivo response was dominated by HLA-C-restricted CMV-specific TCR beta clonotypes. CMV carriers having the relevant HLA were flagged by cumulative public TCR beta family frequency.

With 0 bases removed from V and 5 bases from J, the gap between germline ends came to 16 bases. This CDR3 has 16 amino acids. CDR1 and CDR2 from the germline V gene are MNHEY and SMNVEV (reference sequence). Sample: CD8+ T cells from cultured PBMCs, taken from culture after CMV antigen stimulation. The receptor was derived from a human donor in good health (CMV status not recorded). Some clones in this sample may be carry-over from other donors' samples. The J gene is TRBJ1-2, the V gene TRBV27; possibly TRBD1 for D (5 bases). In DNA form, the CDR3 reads TGTGCCAGCAGTTTATCGACCGGGACGGACTCTTATGGCTACACCTTC. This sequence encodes CASSLSTGTDSYGYTF.